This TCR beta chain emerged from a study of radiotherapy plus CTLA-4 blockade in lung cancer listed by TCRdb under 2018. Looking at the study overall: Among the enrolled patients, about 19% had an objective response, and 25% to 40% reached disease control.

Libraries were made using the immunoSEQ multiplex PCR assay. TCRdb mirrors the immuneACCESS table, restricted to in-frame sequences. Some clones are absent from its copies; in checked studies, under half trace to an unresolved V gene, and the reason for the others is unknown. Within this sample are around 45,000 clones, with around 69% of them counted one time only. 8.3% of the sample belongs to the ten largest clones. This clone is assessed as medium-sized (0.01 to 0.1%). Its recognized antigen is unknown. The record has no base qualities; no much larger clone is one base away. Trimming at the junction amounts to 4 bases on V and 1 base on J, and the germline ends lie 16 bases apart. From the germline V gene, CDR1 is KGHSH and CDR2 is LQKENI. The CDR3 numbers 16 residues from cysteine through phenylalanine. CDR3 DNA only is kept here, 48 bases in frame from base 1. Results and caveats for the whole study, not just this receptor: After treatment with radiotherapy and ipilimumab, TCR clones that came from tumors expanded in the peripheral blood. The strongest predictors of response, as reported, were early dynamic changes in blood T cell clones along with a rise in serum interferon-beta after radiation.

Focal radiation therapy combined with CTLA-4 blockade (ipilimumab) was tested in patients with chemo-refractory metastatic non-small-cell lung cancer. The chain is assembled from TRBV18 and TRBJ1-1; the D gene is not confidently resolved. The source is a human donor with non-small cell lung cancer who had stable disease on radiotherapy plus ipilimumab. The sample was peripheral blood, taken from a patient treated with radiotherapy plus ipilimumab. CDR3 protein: CASSLIGLGRNTEAFF. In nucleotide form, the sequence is TGTGCCAGCTCACTCATCGGACTAGGACGGAACACTGAAGCTTTCTTT. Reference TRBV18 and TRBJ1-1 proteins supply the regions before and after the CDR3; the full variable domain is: NAGVMQNPRHLVRRRGQEARLRCSPMKGHSHVYWYRQLPEEGLKFMVYLQKENIIDESGMPKERFSAEFPKEGPSILRIQQVVRGDSAAYFCASSLIGLGRNTEAFFGQGTRLTVV.